Detailed here is one T cell receptor beta chain. These data belong to a study of blood T cell repertoires in COVID-19. Study-wide context: COVID-19 samples, acute and convalescent, were from the United States, Italy and Spain. PBMCs, B-cell-depleted T cells, or T cells provided the cDNA or gDNA that made up the material.

In germline, CDR1 is LGHNT, CDR2 FRNRAP. The trim removed 0 bases at V and 5 bases at J, leaving 8 bases unmatched. This CDR3 region has 17 residues. In the source study's methods: Reference gene primers were amplified, and this amplification served to estimate nucleated cell counts. The method was immunoSEQ multiplex PCR; TCRdb's version includes in-frame clones alone and lacks a portion of them. Clone size and the V and J calls come from that table; the DNA yielded D and trimming. The data hold tens of thousands of clones, with over 80% observed a single time. The rearrangement joins TRBV12-5 to TRBJ2-2; TRBD2 agrees at 8 bases. The TCR originated in a human donor in a cohort sampled during active COVID-19. The sequencing sample was made of peripheral blood. The CDR3 protein is CASGLVQAGVETGELFF. CDR3 nucleotide sequence: TGTGCTAGTGGTTTGGTTCAAGCGGGAGTAGAAACCGGGGAGCTGTTTTTT.